The present T cell receptor beta chain was sequenced within a study of shared clonotypes between healthy human individuals. As regards this clone: The antigen is not known.

V trimming: 4 bases; J trimming: 5 bases; junction bases outside the gene matches: 11. CDR1 is LNHDA and CDR2 is SQIVND in the germline V gene (reference sequence). The CDR3 is 16 residues long. Pooled CD45RO+ cells and CCR7-negative CD45RA+ TemRA cells made up CD8 memory. Each cell subset's genomic DNA was divided evenly among several immunoSEQ plates. Generated by immunoSEQ multiplex PCR, the TCRdb table keeps only in-frame clones and is missing some. Found here are around 370,000 clones, approximately 96% of them singletons; the top ten hold less than 0.35%. Study observations and caveats: Rarefaction showed that sequencing of sorted subsets was incomplete (despite large depth).

The sample taken for sequencing was memory CD8+ T cells sorted from blood. Subset defined: CD45RO+ cells pooled with CCR7-negative TemRA cells. The TCR originated in a man in his thirties or forties in good health. The rearrangement links TRBV19 to TRBJ1-2; the match to TRBD1 covers 9 bases. The CDR3 region is CASSTALGTGTYGYTF. The CDR3 DNA sequence: TGTGCCAGTAGTACGGCCCTTGGGACAGGGACGTATGGCTACACCTTC.